The T cell receptor (beta chain) under discussion was sequenced for a study of T cell responses to AZD1222 COVID-19 vaccine. The method was immunoSEQ multiplex PCR; TCRdb's version includes in-frame clones alone and lacks a portion of them. The profile shows roughly 120,000 clones, approximately 90% of them singletons. This clone was counted between two and nine times. Antigen unknown. The study, taken as a whole, reports: White British ancestry dominated among donors, who included more females, and clonal diversity was possibly underestimated.

CDR3 length: 12 amino acids. V was shortened by 5 bases and J by 5 bases, with 9 bases between the two germline ends. The TCR was taken from an adult in good health. Sequences were derived from peripheral blood, sampled on day 0 of AZD1222 vaccination. V gene TRBV12-3 or TRBV12-4 combines with J gene TRBJ1-2; the D gene is possibly TRBD1 (6 bases). The CDR3 region is CASSEQGYGYTF. CDR3 DNA sequence: TGTGCCAGCAGTGAACAGGGATATGGCTACACCTTC.